Below, one T cell receptor (beta chain) is given with its context. The antigen is not known. The protocol was immunoSEQ multiplex PCR, while the TCRdb copy is restricted to in-frame clones and leaves out a portion. The table lists more than 1,500 clones, 85% to 90% of them singletons. This sample stems from a study of graft-versus-host responses after intestinal transplantation. Study at large: Recipients were given multivisceral, liver-intestinal, or isolated intestinal transplants. Once they had received anti-thymocyte globulin induction, all recipients took tacrolimus and steroids for about three years.

Lymphocytes (intraepithelial and lamina propria) were released by processing the graft tissue. Study results and limitations: Declines in HvG clones occurring early post-transplant were associated with peak circulating GvH clone levels. GvH clones were identified in recipient marrow, with some first appearing in ileum or blood.

The CDR3 has 19 amino acids. V shed 6 bases and J shed 1 base, with 25 bases lying between them. Per the germline V gene, CDR1 is MDHEN and CDR2 is SYDVKM. The source was ileum tissue, collected approximately 68 days after transplant. V usage is TRBV28 and J usage is TRBJ1-5; no clear D. The sequence was collected from a human patient who received an intestinal transplant, so some T cells may come from the graft donor. The CDR3: CASSSGLRVHTRSNQPQHF. The CDR3 DNA reads as TGTGCCAGCAGCTCTGGCCTCCGGGTCCACACTCGAAGCAATCAGCCCCAGCATTTT.